This T cell receptor beta chain was sequenced during a study of blood T cell repertoires in COVID-19. Study context: Italy, Spain and the United States were the sources of the convalescent and acute COVID-19 samples.

The data were produced by immunoSEQ multiplex PCR, yet TCRdb's version contains in-frame clones alone and is incomplete. Found here are over 85,000 clones, about 85% of them singletons; the top ten hold approximately 5.4%. Germline-derived CDR1 and CDR2 are LNHDA and SQIVND (reference sequence). This CDR3 spans 14 amino acids. Germline trimming cut 5 bases from V and 2 bases from J; bases unmatched to any gene: 6. The sequenced material came from peripheral blood. The gene calls are TRBV19 and TRBJ2-7; 7 bases match TRBD1. This TCR was sampled from a woman in her forties or fifties with COVID-19, enrolled during active disease. The CDR3 DNA is TGTGCCAGTAGTTCGCCAGGGGGAACCTACGAGCAGTACTTC. Translated: CASSSPGGTYEQYF. The full variable domain, with the rest looked up from reference TRBV19 and TRBJ2-7, is DGGITQSPKYLFRKEGQNVTLSCEQNLNHDAMYWYRQDPGQGLRLIYYSQIVNDFQKGDIAEGYSVSREKKESFPLTVTSAQKNPTAFYLCASSSPGGTYEQYFGPGTRLTVT.